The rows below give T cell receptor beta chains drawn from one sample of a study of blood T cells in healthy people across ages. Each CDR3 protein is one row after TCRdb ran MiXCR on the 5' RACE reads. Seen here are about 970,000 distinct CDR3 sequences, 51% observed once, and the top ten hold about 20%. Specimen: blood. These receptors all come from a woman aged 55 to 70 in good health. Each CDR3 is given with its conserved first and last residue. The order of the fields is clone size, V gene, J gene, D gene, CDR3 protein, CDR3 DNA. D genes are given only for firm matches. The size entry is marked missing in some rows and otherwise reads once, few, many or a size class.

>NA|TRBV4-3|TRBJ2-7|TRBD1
CASSSRTGQFYEQYF
TGCGCCAGCAGCTCCCGGACAGGGCAATTCTACGAGCAGTACTTC
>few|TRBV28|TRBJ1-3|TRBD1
CASIQTGVRNTIYF
TGTGCCAGCATCCAAACAGGGGTTAGAAACACCATATATTTT
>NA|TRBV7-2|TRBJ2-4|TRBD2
CASSWQGTSGSDIQYF
TGTGCCAGCAGCTGGCAGGGGACTAGCGGGAGTGACATTCAGTACTTC
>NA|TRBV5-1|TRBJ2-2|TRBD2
CASSSYGTSGSSGELFF
TGCGCCAGCAGCTCCTACGGGACTAGCGGGAGCAGCGGGGAGCTGTTTTTT
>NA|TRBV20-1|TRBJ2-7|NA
CSARSRASRQETQCF
TGCAGTGCTAGATCAAGGGCATCCCGCCAAGAGACCCAGTGCTTC
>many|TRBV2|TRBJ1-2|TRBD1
CASSLQGVGGYTF
TGTGCCAGCAGTTTACAGGGGGTTGGAGGCTACACCTTC
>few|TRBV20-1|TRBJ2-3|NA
CSVPGYTTDTQYF
TGCAGTGTCCCGGGGTATACGACAGATACGCAGTATTTT
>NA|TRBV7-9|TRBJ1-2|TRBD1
CASRGQAANYGYTF
TGTGCCAGCAGGGGACAGGCCGCTAACTATGGCTACACCTTC
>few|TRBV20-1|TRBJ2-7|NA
CSARVTYEQYF
TGCAGTGCTAGAGTTACCTACGAGCAGTACTTC
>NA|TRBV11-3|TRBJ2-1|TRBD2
CASSKARGGLAGEVDEQFF
TGTGCCAGCAGCAAGGCCAGGGGAGGTCTAGCGGGAGAAGTGGATGAGCAGTTCTTC
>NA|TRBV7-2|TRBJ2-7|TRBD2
CASSLDSGRADHEQYF
TGTGCCAGCAGCTTAGATAGCGGGAGGGCCGACCACGAGCAGTACTTC
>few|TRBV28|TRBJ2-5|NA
CASRLDGETQYF
TGTGCCAGCAGGCTGGACGGGGAGACCCAGTACTTC
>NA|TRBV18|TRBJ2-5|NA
CASSPGGAGQETQYF
TGTGCCAGCTCACCGGGGGGCGCAGGCCAAGAGACCCAGTACTTC
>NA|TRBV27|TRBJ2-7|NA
CASAPLGPYEQYF
TGTGCCAGCGCCCCCTTGGGCCCCTACGAGCAGTACTTC
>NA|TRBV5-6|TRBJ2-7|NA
CASSRQSSSYEQYF
TGTGCCAGCAGCCGACAGTCGAGCTCCTACGAGCAGTACTTC
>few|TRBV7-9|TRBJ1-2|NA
CASSLAKTDYGYTF
TGTGCCAGCAGCTTAGCTAAAACGGACTATGGCTACACCTTC
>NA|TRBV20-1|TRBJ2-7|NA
CSAQKWGDEQYF
TGCAGTGCTCAAAAGTGGGGGGACGAGCAGTACTTC
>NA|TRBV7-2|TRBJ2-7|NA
CASSHKRVEQYF
TGTGCCAGCAGCCACAAACGGGTCGAGCAGTACTTC
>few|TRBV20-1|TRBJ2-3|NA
CSARGGADTQYF
TGCAGTGCTCGCGGAGGTGCAGATACGCAGTATTTT
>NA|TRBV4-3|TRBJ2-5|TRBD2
CASSQLAGEGQETQYF
TGCGCCAGCAGCCAGTTAGCGGGAGAGGGGCAAGAGACCCAGTACTTC
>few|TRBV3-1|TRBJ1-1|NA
CASSQGGMNTEAFF
TGTGCCAGCAGCCAAGGGGGAATGAACACTGAAGCTTTCTTT
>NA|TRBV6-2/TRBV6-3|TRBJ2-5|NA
CASRPARGVETQYF
TGTGCCAGCAGACCTGCTCGCGGGGTGGAGACCCAGTACTTC
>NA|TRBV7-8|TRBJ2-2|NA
CASSPRLLGPIPGVTGELFF
TGTGCCAGCAGCCCACGACTTCTAGGTCCAATACCGGGGGTCACCGGGGAGCTGTTTTTT
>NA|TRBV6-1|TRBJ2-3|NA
CASSGQGRNSDTQYF
TGTGCCAGCAGCGGGCAGGGAAGAAACAGCGATACGCAGTATTTT
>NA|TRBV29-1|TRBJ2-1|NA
CSGTGRSYNEQFF
TGCAGCGGGACTGGCCGCTCCTACAATGAGCAGTTCTTC
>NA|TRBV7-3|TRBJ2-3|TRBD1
CASSLYGFGTGSTDTQYF
TGTGCCAGCAGCTTATACGGGTTCGGGACAGGGAGCACAGATACGCAGTATTTT
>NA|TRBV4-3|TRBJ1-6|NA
CASSQDPGSYNSPLHF
TGCGCCAGCAGCCAAGATCCGGGCTCCTATAATTCACCCCTCCACTTT
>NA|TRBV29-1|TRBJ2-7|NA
CSVVVYEQYF
TGCAGCGTTGTAGTGTACGAGCAGTACTTC
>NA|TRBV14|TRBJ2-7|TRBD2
CASSLSGRIGYEQYF
TGTGCCAGCAGCCTTAGCGGGAGGATTGGCTACGAGCAGTACTTC
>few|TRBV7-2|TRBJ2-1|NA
CASSLRGSSVNEQFF
TGTGCCAGCAGCTTAAGGGGATCTAGCGTGAATGAGCAGTTCTTC
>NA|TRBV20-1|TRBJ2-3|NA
CSGEARTDTQYF
TGCAGTGGGGAAGCCCGCACAGATACGCAGTATTTT
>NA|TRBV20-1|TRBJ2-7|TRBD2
CSARVGTSRYEQYF
TGCAGTGCTAGAGTAGGGACTAGCCGCTACGAGCAGTACTTC
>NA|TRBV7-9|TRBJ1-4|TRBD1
CASTRDRGEEKLFF
TGTGCCAGCACACGGGACAGGGGTGAGGAAAAACTGTTTTTT
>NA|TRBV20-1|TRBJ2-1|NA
CSARAHRPSRNEQFF
TGCAGTGCTAGGGCCCATCGTCCTTCCCGCAATGAGCAGTTCTTC
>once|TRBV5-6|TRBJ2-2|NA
CASSFPSSIGELFF
TGTGCCAGCAGCTTCCCTAGTTCGATCGGGGAGCTGTTTTTT
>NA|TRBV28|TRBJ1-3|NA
CASSRGPTAGNTIYF
TGTGCCAGCAGCCGGGGGCCGACCGCGGGAAACACCATATATTTT
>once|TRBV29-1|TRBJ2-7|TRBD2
CSVGGLAGGGYNEQYF
TGCAGCGTGGGCGGACTAGCGGGAGGGGGCTACAATGAGCAGTACTTC
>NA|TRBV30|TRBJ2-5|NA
CAWSIRGLETQYF
TGTGCCTGGAGTATAAGGGGCTTGGAGACCCAGTACTTC
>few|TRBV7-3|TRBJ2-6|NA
CASSLTGSSVGQNRLTF
TGTGCCAGCAGCCTCACGGGGTCTAGCGTCGGCCAAAATCGGCTGACTTTC
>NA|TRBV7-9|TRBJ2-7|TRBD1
CASSLGATGPNEQYF
TGTGCCAGCAGCTTAGGGGCGACAGGGCCCAACGAGCAGTACTTC